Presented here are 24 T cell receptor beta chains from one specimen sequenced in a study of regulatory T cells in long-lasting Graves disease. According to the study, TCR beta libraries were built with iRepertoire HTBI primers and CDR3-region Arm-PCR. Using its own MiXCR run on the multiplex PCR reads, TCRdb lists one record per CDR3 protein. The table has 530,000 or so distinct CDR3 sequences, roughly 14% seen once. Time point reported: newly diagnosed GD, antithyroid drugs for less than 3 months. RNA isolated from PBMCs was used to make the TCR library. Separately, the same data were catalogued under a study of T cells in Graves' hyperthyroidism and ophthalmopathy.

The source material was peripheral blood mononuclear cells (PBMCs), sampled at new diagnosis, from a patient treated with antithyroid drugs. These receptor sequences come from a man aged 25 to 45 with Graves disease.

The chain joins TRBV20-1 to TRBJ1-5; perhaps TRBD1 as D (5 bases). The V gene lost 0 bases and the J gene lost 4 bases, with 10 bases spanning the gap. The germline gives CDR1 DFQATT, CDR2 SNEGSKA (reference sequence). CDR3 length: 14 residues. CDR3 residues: CSARETAKNQPQHF. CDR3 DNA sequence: TGCAGTGCTAGAGAGACAGCAAAGAATCAGCCCCAGCATTTT.

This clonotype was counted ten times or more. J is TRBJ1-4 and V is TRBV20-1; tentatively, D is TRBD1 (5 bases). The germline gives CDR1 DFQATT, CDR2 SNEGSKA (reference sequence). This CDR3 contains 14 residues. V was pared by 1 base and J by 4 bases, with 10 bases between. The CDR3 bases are TGCAGTGCTAGAGTAGGGGCAGTTAATGAAAAACTGTTTTTT. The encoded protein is CSARVGAVNEKLFF.

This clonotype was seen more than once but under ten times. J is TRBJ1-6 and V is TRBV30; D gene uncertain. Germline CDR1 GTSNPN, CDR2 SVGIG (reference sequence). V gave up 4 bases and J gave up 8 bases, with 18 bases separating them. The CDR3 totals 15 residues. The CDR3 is CAWTAPGVRDSPLHF. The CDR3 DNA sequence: TGTGCCTGGACCGCCCCTGGGGTGAGGGATTCACCCCTCCACTTT.

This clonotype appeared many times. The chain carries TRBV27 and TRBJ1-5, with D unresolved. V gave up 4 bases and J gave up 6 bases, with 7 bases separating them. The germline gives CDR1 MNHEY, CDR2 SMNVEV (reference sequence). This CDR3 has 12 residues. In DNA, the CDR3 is TGTGCCAGCAGTTCTCCGGGTCAGCCCCAGCATTTT. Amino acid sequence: CASSSPGQPQHF.

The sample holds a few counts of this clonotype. CDR3 loop: CSARSGSGNTIYF. As DNA, the CDR3 is TGCAGTGCTAGGTCGGGTTCTGGAAACACCATATATTTT. The chain carries TRBV20-1 and TRBJ1-3; D remains ambiguous. Trimming pared 3 bases from V and 1 base from J, leaving 7 bases between. The germline CDR1 and CDR2 sequences are DFQATT and SNEGSKA (reference sequence). The CDR3 length is 13 residues.

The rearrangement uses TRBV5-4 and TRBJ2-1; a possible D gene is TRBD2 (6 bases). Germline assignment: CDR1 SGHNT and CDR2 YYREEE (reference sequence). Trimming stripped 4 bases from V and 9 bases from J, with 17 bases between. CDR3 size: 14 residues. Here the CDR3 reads CASSPRTTTFEQFF. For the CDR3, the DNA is TGTGCCAGCAGCCCTCGGACTACCACCTTTGAGCAGTTCTTC.

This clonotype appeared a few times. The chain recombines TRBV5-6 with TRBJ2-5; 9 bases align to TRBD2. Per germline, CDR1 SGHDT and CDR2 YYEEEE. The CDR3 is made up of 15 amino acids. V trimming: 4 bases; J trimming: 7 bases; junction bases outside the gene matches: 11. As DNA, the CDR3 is TGTGCCAGCAGCAAGACCGGGACTAGCAAGGGGACCCAGTACTTC. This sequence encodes CASSKTGTSKGTQYF.

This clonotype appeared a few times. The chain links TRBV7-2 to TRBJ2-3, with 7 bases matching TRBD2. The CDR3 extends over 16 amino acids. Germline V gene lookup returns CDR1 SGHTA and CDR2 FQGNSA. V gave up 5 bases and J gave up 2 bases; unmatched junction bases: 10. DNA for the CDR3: TGTGCCAGCAGCCGTGGGACTAACGGGATCACAGATACGCAGTATTTT. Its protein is CASSRGTNGITDTQYF.

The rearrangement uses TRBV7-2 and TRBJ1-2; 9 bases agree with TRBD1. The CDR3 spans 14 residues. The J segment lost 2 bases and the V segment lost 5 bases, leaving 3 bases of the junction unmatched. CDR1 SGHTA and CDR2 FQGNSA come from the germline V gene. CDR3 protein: CASSRDRGNYGYTF. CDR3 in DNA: TGTGCCAGCAGCCGAGACAGGGGGAACTATGGCTACACCTTC.

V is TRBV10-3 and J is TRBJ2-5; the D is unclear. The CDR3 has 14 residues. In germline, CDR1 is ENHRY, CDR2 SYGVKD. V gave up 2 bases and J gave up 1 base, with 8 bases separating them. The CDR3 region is CAISEKARQETQYF. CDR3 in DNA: TGTGCCATCAGTGAGAAGGCCCGCCAAGAGACCCAGTACTTC.

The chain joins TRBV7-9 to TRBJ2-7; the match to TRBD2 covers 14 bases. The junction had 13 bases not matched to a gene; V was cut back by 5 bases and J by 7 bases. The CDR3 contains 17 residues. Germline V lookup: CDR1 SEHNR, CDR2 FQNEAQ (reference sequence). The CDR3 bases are TGTGCCAGCAGCCCACGAGCAGGGACTAGCGGGAGCCGTGAGCAGTACTTC. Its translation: CASSPRAGTSGSREQYF.

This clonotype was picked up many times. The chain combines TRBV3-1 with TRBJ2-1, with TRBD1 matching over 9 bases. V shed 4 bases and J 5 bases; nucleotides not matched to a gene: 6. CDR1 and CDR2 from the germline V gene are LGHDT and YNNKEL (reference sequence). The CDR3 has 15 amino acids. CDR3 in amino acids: CASSLPGQGHNEQFF. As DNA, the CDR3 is TGTGCCAGCAGCCTTCCGGGACAGGGACACAATGAGCAGTTCTTC.

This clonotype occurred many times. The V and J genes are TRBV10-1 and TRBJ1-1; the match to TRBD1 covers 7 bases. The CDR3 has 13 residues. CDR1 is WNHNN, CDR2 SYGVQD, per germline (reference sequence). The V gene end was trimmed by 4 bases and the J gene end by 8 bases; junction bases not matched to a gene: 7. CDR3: CASSGSGQAEAFF. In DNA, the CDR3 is TGCGCCAGCAGTGGGTCCGGACAGGCCGAAGCTTTCTTT.

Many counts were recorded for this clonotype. In DNA, the CDR3 is TGTGCCAGCAGTTCCAGGACCGGGAGGGGCTACACCTTC. As protein: CASSSRTGRGYTF. J is TRBJ1-2 and V is TRBV27; D call uncertain. The germline CDR1 and CDR2 sequences are MNHEY and SMNVEV (reference sequence). This CDR3 contains 13 residues. V lost 4 bases to trimming and J lost 8 bases, with 14 bases between them.

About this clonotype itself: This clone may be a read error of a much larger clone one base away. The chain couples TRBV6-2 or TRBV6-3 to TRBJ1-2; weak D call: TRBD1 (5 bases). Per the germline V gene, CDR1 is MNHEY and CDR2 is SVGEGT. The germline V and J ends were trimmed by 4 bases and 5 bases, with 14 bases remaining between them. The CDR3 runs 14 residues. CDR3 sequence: CASSFGDSLYGYTF. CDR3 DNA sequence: TGTGCCAGCAGTTTCGGCGACAGTCTATATGGCTACACCTTC.

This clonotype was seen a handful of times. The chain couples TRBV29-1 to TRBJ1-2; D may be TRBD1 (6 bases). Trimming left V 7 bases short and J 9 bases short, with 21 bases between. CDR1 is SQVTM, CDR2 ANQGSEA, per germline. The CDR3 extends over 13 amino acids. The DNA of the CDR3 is TGCAGCGCCTACACAGGGAACTATTATCGCTACACCTTC. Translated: CSAYTGNYYRYTF.

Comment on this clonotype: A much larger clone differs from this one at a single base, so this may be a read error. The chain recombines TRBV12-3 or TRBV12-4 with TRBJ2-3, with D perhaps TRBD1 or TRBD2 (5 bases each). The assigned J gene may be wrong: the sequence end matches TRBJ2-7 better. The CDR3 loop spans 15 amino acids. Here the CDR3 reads CASTLSGAGFNEQYF. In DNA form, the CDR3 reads TGTGCCAGCACCTTATCCGGGGCAGGCTTCAATGAGCAGTACTTC.

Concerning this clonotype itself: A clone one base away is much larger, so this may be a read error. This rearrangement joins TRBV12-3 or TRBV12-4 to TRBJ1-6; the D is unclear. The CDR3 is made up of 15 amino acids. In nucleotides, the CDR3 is TGTGGCAGCAGTTTAGCGGGAATTTATAATTCACCCCTCCACTTT. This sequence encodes CGSSLAGIYNSPLHF.

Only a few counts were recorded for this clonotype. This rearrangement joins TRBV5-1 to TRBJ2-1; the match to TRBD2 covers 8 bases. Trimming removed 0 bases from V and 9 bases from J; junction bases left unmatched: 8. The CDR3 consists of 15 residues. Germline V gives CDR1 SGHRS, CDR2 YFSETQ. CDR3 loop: CASSLEIAGIGEQFF. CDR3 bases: TGCGCCAGCAGCTTGGAGATAGCGGGAATCGGTGAGCAGTTCTTC.

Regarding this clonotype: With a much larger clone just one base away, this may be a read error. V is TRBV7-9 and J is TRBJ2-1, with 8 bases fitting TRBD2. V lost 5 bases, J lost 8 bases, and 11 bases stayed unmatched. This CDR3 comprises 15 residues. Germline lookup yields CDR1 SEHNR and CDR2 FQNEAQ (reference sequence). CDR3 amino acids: CASSQPGLGPYEQFF. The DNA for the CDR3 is TGTGCCAGCAGCCAACCGGGACTAGGGCCCTATGAGCAGTTCTTC.

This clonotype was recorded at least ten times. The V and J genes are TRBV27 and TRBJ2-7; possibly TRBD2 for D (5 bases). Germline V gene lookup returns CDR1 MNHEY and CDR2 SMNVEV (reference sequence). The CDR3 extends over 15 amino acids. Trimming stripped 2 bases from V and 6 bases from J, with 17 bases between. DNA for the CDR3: TGTGCCAGCAGTTTAATTATCGGGCCCAGCGGCGAGCAGTACTTC. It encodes CASSLIIGPSGEQYF.

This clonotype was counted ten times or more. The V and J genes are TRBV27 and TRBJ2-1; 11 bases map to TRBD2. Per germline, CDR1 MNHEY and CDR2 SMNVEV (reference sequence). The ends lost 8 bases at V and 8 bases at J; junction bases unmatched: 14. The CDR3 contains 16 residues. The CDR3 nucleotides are TGTGCCAGCCGTAGGGCGGCTAGCGGGAGGTTAGATGAGCAGTTCTTC. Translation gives CASRRAASGRLDEQFF.

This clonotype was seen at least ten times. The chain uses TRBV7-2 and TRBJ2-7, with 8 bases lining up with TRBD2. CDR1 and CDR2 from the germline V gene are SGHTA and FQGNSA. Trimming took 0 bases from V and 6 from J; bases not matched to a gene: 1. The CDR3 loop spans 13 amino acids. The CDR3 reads CASSLARGAEQYF. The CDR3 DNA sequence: TGTGCCAGCAGCTTAGCGCGGGGGGCCGAGCAGTACTTC.

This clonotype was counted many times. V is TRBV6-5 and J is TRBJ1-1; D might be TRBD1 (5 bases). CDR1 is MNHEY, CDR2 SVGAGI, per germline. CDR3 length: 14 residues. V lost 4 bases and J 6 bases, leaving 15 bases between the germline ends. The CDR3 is CASSFYRGLAEAFF. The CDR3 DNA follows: TGTGCCAGCAGTTTTTACCGGGGCCTTGCTGAAGCTTTCTTT.